What follows is one TCR beta chain and its context. No antigen is known for it. A history of autoimmune disease or systemic immunosuppression excluded patients. This record comes from a study of OX40 agonist ivuxolimab in advanced cancers. Study summary: Partial responses occurred in Three dose-escalation patients, one with hepatocellular carcinoma and two with cutaneous melanoma.

The CDR3 loop spans 13 amino acids. Per germline, CDR1 MDHEN and CDR2 SYDVKM. V lost 2 bases and J lost 9, with 8 bases in between. Assay used: immunoSEQ multiplex PCR; TCRdb lists only in-frame clones, some missing. Of tens of thousands of clones detected, 70% to 90% appear once; the ten largest clones hold 10%. Study results and limitations: Average numbers of expanded clones were greater in CD8+ T cells than in CD4+. Some nonresponders also had low normalized T-cell clonal expansion.

The V gene is TRBV28, the J gene TRBJ1-6, with D hard to call. Sequenced here: CD4+ or CD8+ T cells sorted from blood, sampled in a trial of the OX40 agonist ivuxolimab. This sequence was found in an adult with an advanced solid tumor such as melanoma, head and neck, liver or kidney cancer. The CDR3 reads CASSLERVSPLHF. In DNA, the CDR3 is TGTGCCAGCAGTTTAGAACGGGTTTCACCCCTCCACTTT. The full variable domain, completed using reference TRBV28 and TRBJ1-6, is DVKVTQSSRYLVKRTGEKVFLECVQDMDHENMFWYRQDPGLGLRLIYFSYDVKMKEKGDIPEGYSVSREKKERFSLILESASTNQTSMYLCASSLERVSPLHFGNGTRLTVT.